This T cell receptor (beta chain) was recorded in a study of blood T cell repertoires in COVID-19. Across the study: T cells, B-cell-depleted T cells, or PBMCs provided the cDNA or gDNA that served as material.

V was shortened by 0 bases and J by 0 bases, with 12 bases between the two germline ends. CDR1 is LNHNV and CDR2 is YYDKDF in the germline V gene (reference sequence). The CDR3 runs to 17 residues. Per the original methods: Amplification of reference gene primers provided the estimated nucleated cell counts. TCRdb keeps only in-frame clones here, not all; method: immunoSEQ multiplex PCR. That table gives V, J and clone size, and the DNA gave D and trimming. The sample contains over 150,000 clones, roughly four fifths of which appear only once. The sequence was obtained from an older man with active or convalescent COVID-19. Material: peripheral blood. V is TRBV15 and J is TRBJ2-4, with D unresolved. Written as DNA, the CDR3 is TGTGCCACCAGCAGAGATTTGATAGTCCTAGCCAAAAACATTCAGTACTTC. It encodes CATSRDLIVLAKNIQYF. The full variable domain, completed using reference TRBV15 and TRBJ2-4, is DAMVIQNPRYQVTQFGKPVTLSCSQTLNHNVMYWYQQKSSQAPKLLFHYYDKDFNNEADTPDNFQSRRPNTSFCFLDIRSPGLGDTAMYLCATSRDLIVLAKNIQYFGAGTRLSVL.